These T cell receptor beta chains were read from a single sample in a study of T cell responses to AZD1222 COVID-19 vaccine. Sequencing used immunoSEQ multiplex PCR; TCRdb keeps in-frame clones, though not all of them. The repertoire has 90,000 to 130,000 clones, roughly 87% of them found once; the top ten carry 3.2%. The sequences come from peripheral blood, collected on day 0 of AZD1222 vaccination. The source of these receptors is an adult in good health. The CDR3 runs from the conserved cysteine through the conserved F or W. The D gene is left open where the match is weak.

V	J	D	CDR3
TRBV5-6	TRBJ2-5	-	CASSESETQYF
TRBV29-1	TRBJ1-1	-	CSAYGHSLNTEAFF
TRBV18	TRBJ2-2	TRBD1	CASSPDRVNTGELFF
TRBV25-1	TRBJ1-1	-	CASAQGNTEAFF
TRBV7-8	TRBJ2-5	TRBD1	CASRPTGASETQYF
TRBV29-1	TRBJ2-2	-	CSVPGVPGELFF
TRBV3-1/TRBV3-2	TRBJ2-2	TRBD2	CASSPPGSGDPTGELFF
TRBV6-6	TRBJ1-1	-	CASSEIRDTEAFF
TRBV24-1	TRBJ2-2	-	CATETRHTGELFF
TRBV18	TRBJ1-3	-	CASSDGNGNTIYF
TRBV4-1	TRBJ1-2	-	CASSQEGILNGYTF
TRBV10-3	TRBJ2-7	TRBD1	CAISDKSGGTKEQYF
TRBV6-2/TRBV6-3	TRBJ2-5	-	CASSYPDSWGTQYF
TRBV7-2	TRBJ1-1	-	CASSLATASSPVQGNTEAFF
TRBV2	TRBJ1-1	-	CASLPSEVLTEAFF
TRBV7-9	TRBJ1-1	-	CASSLVLQMNTEAFF
TRBV4-3	TRBJ1-4	-	CASSLIRGSEEKLFF
TRBV15	TRBJ1-2	TRBD1	CATRKDRVGGYTF
TRBV19	TRBJ1-6	TRBD1	CASTPVTGGDSPLHF
TRBV19	TRBJ1-4	-	CASGDRVETNEKLFF
TRBV7-9	TRBJ2-3	TRBD2	CASSSATSGTDTQYF
TRBV2	TRBJ1-6	-	CASSELVGGGALHF
TRBV7-2	TRBJ1-4	-	CASSLPGEKLFF
TRBV30	TRBJ1-1	TRBD1	CAWSLQGYTEAFF
TRBV19	TRBJ1-4	TRBD1	CASSPRDRVNEKLFF
TRBV5-3	TRBJ2-5	-	CARRRRAGKETQYF
TRBV18	TRBJ2-1	TRBD1	CASSLLGQGSKAEQFF
TRBV19	TRBJ1-1	TRBD1	CGSSIIGQIGTGGAGTEAFF
TRBV6-6	TRBJ1-2	-	CATNLYGSSLYGYTF
TRBV5-1	TRBJ1-1	-	CASSLGPQDKNTEAFF
TRBV5-3	TRBJ1-2	TRBD1	CARSLGTGDRGYTF
TRBV24-1	TRBJ1-2	-	CATSQTGYGYTF
TRBV29-1	TRBJ1-2	TRBD1	CSVATGVGYGYTF
TRBV3-1/TRBV3-2	TRBJ2-6	-	CASSQAWAGSSGANVLTF
TRBV7-9	TRBJ2-3	-	CASVASTDTQYF
TRBV11-3	TRBJ2-2	-	CASSASPSGGRTGELFF
TRBV19	TRBJ1-2	-	CASSSVNYGYTF
TRBV19	TRBJ1-5	TRBD1	CASSATRTGADNQPQHF
TRBV12-3/TRBV12-4	TRBJ2-5	-	CASGGTGQETQYF
TRBV19	TRBJ2-7	TRBD2	CASSTRRPTSGGQAYEQYF
TRBV29-1	TRBJ1-1	TRBD1	CSVYRGTGTSGTEAFF
TRBV19	TRBJ2-6	-	CASSFQGGGYSGANVLTF
TRBV11-3	TRBJ2-7	TRBD1	CASSVRPGQYYEQYF
TRBV18	TRBJ1-1	-	CASSPRPNTEAFF
TRBV9	TRBJ2-1	-	CASSVDRANEQFF
TRBV10-3	TRBJ1-4	-	CAISGGSTNEKLFF
TRBV19	TRBJ1-2	-	CASSIRTEGYGYTF
TRBV2	TRBJ1-3	TRBD1	CASSPGQGMNTIYF
TRBV5-4	TRBJ2-1	-	CASSSPRDIYNEQFF
TRBV7-9	TRBJ2-1	TRBD2	CASSPTGGIAGEQFF
TRBV7-2	TRBJ2-4	TRBD2	CASSLRAGGPENIQYF
TRBV2	TRBJ2-3	TRBD2	CASTHTATSGVTDTQYF
TRBV2	TRBJ2-5	-	CAGSGGLQETQYF
TRBV5-1	TRBJ2-2	-	CASSPAGRPNTGELFF
TRBV5-4	TRBJ1-4	-	CASTLDRGANEKLFF
TRBV25-1	TRBJ1-2	TRBD1	CASSPDKGAAYGYTF
TRBV24-1	TRBJ1-1	-	CATSESSRGTEAFF
TRBV28	TRBJ1-6	-	CASMLGGSSYNSPLHF
TRBV28	TRBJ1-4	-	CASSRWGTDEKLFF
TRBV6-1	TRBJ1-4	-	CASSEVDTGNNEKLFF